The sequence of this TCR beta chain was determined in a study of T cell changes during pregnancy in multiple sclerosis. Trimming pared 6 bases from V and 6 bases from J, leaving 12 bases between. The CDR3 consists of 13 residues. Germline V gene data show CDR1 as SGHAT and CDR2 as FQNNGV. Sequencing used immunoSEQ multiplex PCR; TCRdb keeps in-frame clones, though not all of them. The repertoire holds 75,000 to 80,000 clones, with 75% to 90% as singletons. Material: peripheral blood, obtained before pregnancy. This chain joins TRBV11-2 and TRBJ1-5, with D maybe TRBD1 (6 bases). The receptor comes from a female donor with multiple sclerosis, enrolled in a pregnancy study. The CDR3 protein is CASSFTGTQPQHF. CDR3 in DNA: TGTGCCAGCAGTTTTACAGGGACTCAGCCCCAGCATTTT.